This T cell receptor beta chain was recorded in a study of beta chain features in type 1 diabetes. The study, taken as a whole, reports: The study found fewer insertions and more deletions at VDJ junctions in type 1 diabetes patients.

CDR3 size: 15 residues. V gave up 8 bases and J gave up 0 bases; unmatched junction bases: 6. CDR1 is SGHTA, CDR2 FQGNSA, per germline. TCRB transcripts that were expressed got sequenced, as all of the isolated RNA had been reverse transcribed. Method: immunoSEQ multiplex PCR; TCRdb's copy keeps in-frame clones and lacks some. The sample consists of 120,000 to 150,000 clones, about 10% of them appearing once. In its sample, this clone was seen a few times. Its target is not known. Source material: naive CD4+ T cells from blood. This chain links TRBV7-2 with TRBJ2-2, with 7 bases matching TRBD1. The TCR was taken from a man between 18 and 35 years old in good health. CDR3 region: CASDRVMTNTGELFF. The CDR3 DNA sequence: TGTGCCAGCGACAGGGTAATGACGAACACCGGGGAGCTGTTTTTT.